These 11 T cell receptor beta chains were sequenced from one sample in a study of tumor and adjacent non-tumor tissue in lung cancer. Three rounds of nested PCR, following a modified ARM-PCR protocol, produced the TCRbeta library. A single record per CDR3 protein comes from TCRdb applying MiXCR to the multiplex PCR reads. The table includes under 95,000 distinct CDR3 sequences, 61% detected once. This sample's RNA came from whole unsorted tissue. Sequenced sample: lung tumor tissue. These receptors were collected from a man aged 65 to 85 with non-small cell lung cancer.

Notes on this clonotype: It may be a read error: a sequence one base away is much more abundant. The chain is built from TRBV6-2 or TRBV6-3 and TRBJ2-3; 10 bases align to TRBD2. The CDR3 is 15 amino acids. Per germline, CDR1 MNHEY and CDR2 SVGEGT. The CDR3 spells CARSRTSGNTYTQYF. The DNA of the CDR3 is TGTGCCAGAAGTCGGACTAGCGGCAACACATATACGCAGTATTTT.

As regards this clonotype: The junction and the germline gene differ at one end; a read error may be behind it. The chain employs TRBV6-1 and TRBJ2-7; D may be TRBD1 (6 bases). The germline V gene has CDR1 MNHNS and CDR2 SASEGT. The CDR3 is made up of 13 amino acids. CDR3 nucleotide sequence: TGTGCCAGCAGTGAAGGGACAGAATACGGGCAGTATTTC. Amino acids: CASSEGTEYGQYF.

Comments on this clonotype: This may be a read error, as it is one base from a much larger clone. This rearrangement joins TRBV4-1 to TRBJ2-3; D gene unclear. The CDR3 is made up of 15 amino acids. Germline V gene lookup returns CDR1 MGHRA and CDR2 YSYEKL. V was clipped by 4 bases and J by 1 base, with 12 bases between them. DNA for the CDR3: TGCGCCAGCAGCCCGTTGGCCGATGGCACAGATACGCAGTATTTT. Translating it yields CASSPLADGTDTQYF.

About this clonotype: It is likely a read error, because the conserved phenylalanine at the end of the CDR3 is missing. The J gene is TRBJ2-5, the V gene TRBV6-5; tentative D call: TRBD2 (5 bases). Trimming removed 6 bases at V and 5 bases at J, with 22 bases between. CDR3 length: 16 residues. Looked up from germline, CDR1 is MNHEY and CDR2 is SVGAGI. CDR3 DNA sequence: TGTGCCAGCAGCCTGGGAGAAGGGCCAGATTGGGAGACCCAGTACCTC. It translates to CASSLGEGPDWETQYL.

The chain's CDR3 is CASSIELAGTQYF. CDR3 sequence (DNA): TGCGCCAGCAGCATAGAGCTAGCAGGGACCCAGTACTTC. The gene calls are TRBV5-1 and TRBJ2-5; tentative D call: TRBD2 (5 bases). V dropped 4 bases and J dropped 7 bases, with 14 bases sitting between them. The germline gives CDR1 SGHRS, CDR2 YFSETQ. The length of the CDR3 is 13 residues.

The chain recombines TRBV21-1 with TRBJ2-2; no DNA check was done on the table's D call, TRBD1. TRBV21-1 corresponds to a pseudogene. The CDR3 runs 15 residues. CDR3 DNA sequence: TGTGCCAGCAGAAGACGGGGCAGGGACACCGGGGAGCTGTTTTTT. Translated: CASRRRGRDTGELFF.

With respect to this clonotype: Germline and junction disagree at one end, which may indicate a read error. The chain joins TRBV11-1 to TRBJ2-1; D remains unclear. This CDR3 comprises 17 residues. CDR1 SGHAT and CDR2 FQDESV come from the germline V gene (reference sequence). The CDR3 sequence is CASSLGSGPRPYNEQSF. In DNA, the CDR3 is TGTGCCAGCAGCCTTGGTAGTGGACCACGTCCCTACAATGAGCAGTCCTTC.

On this clonotype: A much more abundant neighbour one base away suggests this may be a read error. This chain joins TRBV7-9 and TRBJ1-2, with D possibly matching TRBD1 (6 bases). This CDR3 is built from 16 residues. From germline, CDR1 is SEHNR and CDR2 FQNEAQ (reference sequence). CDR3 protein: CVSSNRRTASENGYTF. The CDR3 DNA reads as TGTGTCAGCAGTAACAGGAGGACAGCCTCTGAAAATGGCTACACCTTC.

This clonotype has a count of ten or more. The chain links TRBV28 to TRBJ2-7; maybe TRBD2 (5 bases). The CDR3 runs to 17 residues. V was trimmed by 7 bases and J by 0 bases, leaving 22 bases between them. Germline CDR1 reads MDHEN; CDR2 reads SYDVKM. As DNA, the CDR3 is TGTGCCAGCACCCTACAGAGCCGGGGTTCAAGCTCCTACGAGCAGTACTTC. Protein sequence: CASTLQSRGSSSYEQYF.

Worth noting for this clonotype: A much larger clone is a single base away; this may be a read error. The chain employs TRBV6-1 and TRBJ2-7; a weak D match, TRBD1 (5 bases). Germline V lookup: CDR1 MNHNS, CDR2 SASEGT. This CDR3 has 15 residues. The CDR3 DNA reads TGTGCCAGCAGTGAAGGCGGCAGGGCCTCCTACGATCAGTACTTC. It is translated as CASSEGGRASYDQYF.

As for this clonotype: A much larger clone sits a single nucleotide away, making a read error possible. The CDR3 here is CASSYFIGVGIYYGYTF. Here the CDR3 DNA reads TGTGCCAGCAGTTACTTTATAGGAGTTGGGATCTACTATGGCTACACCTTC. The rearrangement links TRBV6-5 to TRBJ1-2; D gene unclear. Germline-derived CDR1 and CDR2 are MNHEY and SVGAGI. The CDR3 sequence is 17 residues long. Trimming shortened V by 1 base and J by 3 bases, and 18 bases separated the two germline ends.